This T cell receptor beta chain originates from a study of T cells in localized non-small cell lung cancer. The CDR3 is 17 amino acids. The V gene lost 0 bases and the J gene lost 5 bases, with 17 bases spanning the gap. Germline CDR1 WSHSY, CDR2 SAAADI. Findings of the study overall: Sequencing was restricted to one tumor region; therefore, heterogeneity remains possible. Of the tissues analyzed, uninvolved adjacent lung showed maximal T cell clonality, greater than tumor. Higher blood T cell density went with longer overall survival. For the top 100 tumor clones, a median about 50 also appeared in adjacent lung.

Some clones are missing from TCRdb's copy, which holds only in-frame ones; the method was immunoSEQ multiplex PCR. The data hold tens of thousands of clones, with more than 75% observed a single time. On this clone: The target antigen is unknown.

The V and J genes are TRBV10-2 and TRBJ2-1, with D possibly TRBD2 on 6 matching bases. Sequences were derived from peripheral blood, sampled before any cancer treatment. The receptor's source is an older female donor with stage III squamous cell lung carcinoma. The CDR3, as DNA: TGCGCCAGCAGTGAGTCCTTAAGGCTAGCGAAAGACAATGAGCAGTTCTTC. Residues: CASSESLRLAKDNEQFF.